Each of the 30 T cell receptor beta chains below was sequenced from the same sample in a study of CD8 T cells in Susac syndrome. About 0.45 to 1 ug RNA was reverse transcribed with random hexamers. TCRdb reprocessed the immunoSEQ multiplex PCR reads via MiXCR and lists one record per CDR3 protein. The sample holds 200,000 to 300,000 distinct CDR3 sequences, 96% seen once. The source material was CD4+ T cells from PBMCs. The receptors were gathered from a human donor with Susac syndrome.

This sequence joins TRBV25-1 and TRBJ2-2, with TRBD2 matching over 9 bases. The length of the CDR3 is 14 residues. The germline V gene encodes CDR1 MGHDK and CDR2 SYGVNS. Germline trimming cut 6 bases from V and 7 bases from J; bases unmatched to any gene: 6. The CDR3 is CASRRPLAGGELFF. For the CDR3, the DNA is TGTGCCAGCAGAAGACCACTAGCGGGCGGGGAGCTGTTTTTT.

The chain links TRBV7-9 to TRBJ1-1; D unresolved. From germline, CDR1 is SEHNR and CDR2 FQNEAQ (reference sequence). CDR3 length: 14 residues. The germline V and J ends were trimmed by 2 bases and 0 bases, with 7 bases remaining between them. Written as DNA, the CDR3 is TGTGCCAGCAGCTTAACAACACTGAACACTGAAGCTTTCTTT. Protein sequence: CASSLTTLNTEAFF.

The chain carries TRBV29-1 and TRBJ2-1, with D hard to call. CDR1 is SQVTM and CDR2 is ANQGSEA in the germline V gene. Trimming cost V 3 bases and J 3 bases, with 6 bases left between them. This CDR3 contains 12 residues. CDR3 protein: CSVDRFYNEQFF. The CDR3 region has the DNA TGCAGCGTTGACAGGTTCTACAATGAGCAGTTCTTC.

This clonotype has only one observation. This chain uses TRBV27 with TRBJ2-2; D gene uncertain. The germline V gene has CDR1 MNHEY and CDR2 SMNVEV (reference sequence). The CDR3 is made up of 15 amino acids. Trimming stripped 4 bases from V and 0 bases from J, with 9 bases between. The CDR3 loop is CASSSPPANTGELFF. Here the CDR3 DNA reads TGTGCCAGCAGTTCCCCCCCAGCGAACACCGGGGAGCTGTTTTTT.

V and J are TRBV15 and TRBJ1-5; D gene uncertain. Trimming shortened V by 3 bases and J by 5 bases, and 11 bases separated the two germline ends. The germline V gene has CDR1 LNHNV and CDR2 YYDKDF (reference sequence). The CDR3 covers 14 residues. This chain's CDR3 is CATSRRAEYQPQHF. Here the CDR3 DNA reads TGTGCCACCAGCAGGAGGGCAGAGTATCAGCCCCAGCATTTT.

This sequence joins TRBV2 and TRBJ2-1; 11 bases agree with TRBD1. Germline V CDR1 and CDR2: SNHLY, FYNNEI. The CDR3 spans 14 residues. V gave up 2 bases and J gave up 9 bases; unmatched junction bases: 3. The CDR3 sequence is CASSESGTGGEQFF. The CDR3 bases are TGTGCCAGCAGTGAAAGCGGGACAGGGGGTGAGCAGTTCTTC.

In nucleotides, the CDR3 is TGTGCCAGCACCAGGGACGGGGGCTCTGGGGCCAACGTCCTGACTTTC. Encoded protein: CASTRDGGSGANVLTF. The V gene is TRBV7-9, the J gene TRBJ2-6; D might be TRBD2 (6 bases). Trimming took off 7 bases at V and 0 bases at J, with 13 bases between the two ends. Per the germline V gene, CDR1 is SEHNR and CDR2 is FQNEAQ (reference sequence). CDR3 length equals 16 residues.

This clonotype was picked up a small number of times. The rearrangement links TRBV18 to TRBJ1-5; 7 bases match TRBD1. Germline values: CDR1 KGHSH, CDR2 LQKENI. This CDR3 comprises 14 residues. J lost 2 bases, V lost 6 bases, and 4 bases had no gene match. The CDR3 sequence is CASSQGQGNQPQHF. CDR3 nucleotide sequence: TGTGCCAGCTCCCAAGGACAGGGCAATCAGCCCCAGCATTTT.

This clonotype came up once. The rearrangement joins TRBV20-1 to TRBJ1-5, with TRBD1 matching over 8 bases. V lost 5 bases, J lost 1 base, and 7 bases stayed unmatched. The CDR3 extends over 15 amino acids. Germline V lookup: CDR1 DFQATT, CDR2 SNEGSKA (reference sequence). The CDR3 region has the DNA TGCAGTGCTGGAGCAGGGGGCTCGAGCAATCAGCCCCAGCATTTT. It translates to CSAGAGGSSNQPQHF.

The CDR3 loop reads CSARTSGLALAKNIQYF. The CDR3, as DNA: TGCAGTGCTAGAACTTCGGGACTAGCACTAGCCAAAAACATTCAGTACTTC. The rearrangement joins TRBV20-1 to TRBJ2-4, with 9 bases matching TRBD2. Losses at the gene ends were 2 bases for V and 0 bases for J; bases not matched to a gene: 8. Germline loops: CDR1 DFQATT, CDR2 SNEGSKA (reference sequence). The CDR3 has 17 amino acids.

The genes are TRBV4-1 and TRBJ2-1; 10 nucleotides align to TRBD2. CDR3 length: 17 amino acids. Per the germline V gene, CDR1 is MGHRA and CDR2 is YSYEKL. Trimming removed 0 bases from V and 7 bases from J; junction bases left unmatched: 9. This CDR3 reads CASSQDLAASGRNEQFF. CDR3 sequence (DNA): TGCGCCAGCAGCCAAGATCTGGCGGCTAGCGGGAGAAATGAGCAGTTCTTC.

The DNA of the CDR3 is TGTGCCAGCAGTTTTTCAGGGGGCTACGAGCAGTACTTC. Protein sequence: CASSFSGGYEQYF. V usage is TRBV12-3 or TRBV12-4 and J usage is TRBJ2-7, with 7 bases lining up with TRBD1. This CDR3 is 13 amino acids long. The V gene end was trimmed by 3 bases and the J gene end by 3 bases; junction bases not matched to a gene: 2.

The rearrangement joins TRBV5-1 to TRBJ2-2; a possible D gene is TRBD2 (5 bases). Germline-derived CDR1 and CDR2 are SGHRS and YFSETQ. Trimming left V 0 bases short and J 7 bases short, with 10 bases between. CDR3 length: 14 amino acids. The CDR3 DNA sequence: TGCGCCAGCAGCTTGGGCTCGGGGATCGGGGAGCTGTTTTTT. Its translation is CASSLGSGIGELFF.

Written as DNA, the CDR3 is TGTGCCTGGAGTCCCCCGGGACAGTTAAACACCATATATTTT. Its translation is CAWSPPGQLNTIYF. This chain uses TRBV30 with TRBJ1-3; TRBD1 matches 7 bases. V lost 2 bases, J lost 6 bases, and 7 bases stayed unmatched. Germline loops: CDR1 GTSNPN, CDR2 SVGIG (reference sequence). This CDR3 contains 14 residues.

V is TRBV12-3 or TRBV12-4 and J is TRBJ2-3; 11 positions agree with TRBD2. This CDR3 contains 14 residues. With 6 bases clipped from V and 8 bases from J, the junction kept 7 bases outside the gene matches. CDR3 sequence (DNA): TGTGCCAGCAGCAAACTAGCGGGAGAGGGTACGCAGTATTTT. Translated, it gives CASSKLAGEGTQYF.

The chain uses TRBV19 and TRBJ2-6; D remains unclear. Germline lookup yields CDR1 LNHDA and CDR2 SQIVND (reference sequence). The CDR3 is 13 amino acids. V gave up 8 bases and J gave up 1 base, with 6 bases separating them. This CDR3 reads CASDISGANVLTF. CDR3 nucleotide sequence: TGTGCCAGTGACATATCTGGGGCCAACGTCCTGACTTTC.

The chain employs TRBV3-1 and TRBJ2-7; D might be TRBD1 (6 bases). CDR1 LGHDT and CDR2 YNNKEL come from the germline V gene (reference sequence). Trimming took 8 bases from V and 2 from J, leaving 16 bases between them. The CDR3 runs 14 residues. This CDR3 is CASARIQGTYEQYF. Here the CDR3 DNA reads TGTGCCAGCGCCCGAATACAGGGCACCTACGAGCAGTACTTC.

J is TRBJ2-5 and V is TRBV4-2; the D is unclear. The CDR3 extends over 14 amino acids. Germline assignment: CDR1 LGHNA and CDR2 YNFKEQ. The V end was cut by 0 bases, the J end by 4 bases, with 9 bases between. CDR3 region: CASSQDGPGETQYF. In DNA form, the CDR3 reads TGTGCCAGCAGCCAAGATGGCCCGGGAGAGACCCAGTACTTC.

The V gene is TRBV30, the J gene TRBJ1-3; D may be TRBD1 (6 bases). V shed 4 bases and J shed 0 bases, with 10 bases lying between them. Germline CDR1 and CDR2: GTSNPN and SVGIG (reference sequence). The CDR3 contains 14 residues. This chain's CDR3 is CAWTKGVSGNTIYF. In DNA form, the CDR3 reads TGTGCCTGGACTAAGGGGGTCTCTGGAAACACCATATATTTT.

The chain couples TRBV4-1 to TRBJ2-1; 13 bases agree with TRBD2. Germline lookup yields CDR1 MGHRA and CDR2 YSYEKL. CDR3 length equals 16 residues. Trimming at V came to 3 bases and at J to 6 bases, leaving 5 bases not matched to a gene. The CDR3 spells CASSQLTSGRGNEQFF. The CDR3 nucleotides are TGCGCCAGCAGCCAGCTTACTAGCGGGAGGGGCAATGAGCAGTTCTTC.

The CDR3 loop is CASSPPLTSGRFYEQYF. DNA of the CDR3: TGTGCCAGCTCACCACCGCTAACTAGCGGGAGATTTTACGAGCAGTACTTC. This chain links TRBV18 with TRBJ2-7; 11 bases are shared with TRBD2. There are 17 residues in the CDR3. Trimming took 0 bases from V and 4 from J; bases not matched to a gene: 8. CDR1 is KGHSH, CDR2 LQKENI, per germline.

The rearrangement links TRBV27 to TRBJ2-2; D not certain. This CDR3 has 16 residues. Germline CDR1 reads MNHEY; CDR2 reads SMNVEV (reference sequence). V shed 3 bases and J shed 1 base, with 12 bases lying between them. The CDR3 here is CASSLEIWVNTGELFF. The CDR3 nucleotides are TGTGCCAGCAGTTTGGAGATTTGGGTGAACACCGGGGAGCTGTTTTTT.

The CDR3: CASSHPGGARGTDTQYF. Here the CDR3 DNA reads TGCGCCAGCAGCCACCCAGGGGGGGCCCGGGGCACAGATACGCAGTATTTT. The V gene is TRBV4-1, the J gene TRBJ2-3; tentatively, D is TRBD1 or TRBD2 (7 bases each). There are 17 residues in the CDR3. V shed 3 bases and J shed 1 base, with 17 bases lying between them. Per the germline V gene, CDR1 is MGHRA and CDR2 is YSYEKL.

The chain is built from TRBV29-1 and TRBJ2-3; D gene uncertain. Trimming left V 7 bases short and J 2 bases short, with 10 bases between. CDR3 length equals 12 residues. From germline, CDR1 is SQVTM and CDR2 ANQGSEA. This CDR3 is CSALRATDTQYF. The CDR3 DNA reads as TGCAGCGCCTTGAGAGCCACAGATACGCAGTATTTT.

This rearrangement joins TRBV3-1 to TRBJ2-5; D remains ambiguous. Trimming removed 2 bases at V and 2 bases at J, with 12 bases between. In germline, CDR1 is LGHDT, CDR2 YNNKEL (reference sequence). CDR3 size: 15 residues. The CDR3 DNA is TGTGCCAGCAGCCAATCTGTAGCTACACAAGAGACCCAGTACTTC. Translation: CASSQSVATQETQYF.

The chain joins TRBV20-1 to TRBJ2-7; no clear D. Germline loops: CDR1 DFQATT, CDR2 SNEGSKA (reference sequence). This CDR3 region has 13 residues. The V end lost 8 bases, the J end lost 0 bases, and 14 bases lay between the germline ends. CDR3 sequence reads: CSTIDGNSYEQYF. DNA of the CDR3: TGCAGTACTATCGACGGCAACTCCTACGAGCAGTACTTC.

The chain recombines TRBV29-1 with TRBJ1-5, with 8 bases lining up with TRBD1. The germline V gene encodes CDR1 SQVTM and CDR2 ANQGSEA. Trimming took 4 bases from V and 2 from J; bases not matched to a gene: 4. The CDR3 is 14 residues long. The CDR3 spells CSVVQQGGNQPQHF. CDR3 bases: TGCAGCGTTGTCCAACAGGGGGGCAATCAGCCCCAGCATTTT. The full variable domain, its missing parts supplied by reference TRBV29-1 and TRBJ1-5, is SAVISQKPSRDICQRGTSLTIQCQVDSQVTMMFWYRQQPGQSLTLIATANQGSEATYESGFVIDKFPISRPNLTFSTLTVSNMSPEDSSIYLCSVVQQGGNQPQHFGDGTRLSIL.

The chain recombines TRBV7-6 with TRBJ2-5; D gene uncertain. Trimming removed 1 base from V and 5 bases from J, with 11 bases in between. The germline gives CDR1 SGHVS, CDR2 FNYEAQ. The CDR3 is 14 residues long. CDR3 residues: CASSLEVGTETQYF. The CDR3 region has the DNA TGTGCCAGCAGCTTAGAGGTGGGAACTGAGACCCAGTACTTC. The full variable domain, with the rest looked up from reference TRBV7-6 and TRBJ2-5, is GAGVSQSPRYKVTKRGQDVALRCDPISGHVSLYWYRQALGQGPEFLTYFNYEAQQDKSGLPNDRFSAERPEGSISTLTIQRTEQRDSAMYRCASSLEVGTETQYFGPGTRLLVL.

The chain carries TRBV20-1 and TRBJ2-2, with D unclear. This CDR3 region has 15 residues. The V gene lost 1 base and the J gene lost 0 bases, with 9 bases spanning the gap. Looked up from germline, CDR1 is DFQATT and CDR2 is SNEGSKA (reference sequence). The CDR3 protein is CSARGVGSNTGELFF. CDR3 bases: TGCAGTGCTAGAGGGGTTGGATCGAACACCGGGGAGCTGTTTTTT.

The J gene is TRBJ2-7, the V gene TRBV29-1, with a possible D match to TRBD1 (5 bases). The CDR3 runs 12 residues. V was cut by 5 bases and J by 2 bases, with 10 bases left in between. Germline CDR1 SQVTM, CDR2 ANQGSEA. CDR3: CSVHQGAYEQYF. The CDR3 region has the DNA TGCAGCGTTCACCAGGGCGCCTACGAGCAGTACTTC.